The text below deals with one T cell receptor beta chain. This specimen comes from a study of blood T cell repertoires in COVID-19. Study context: Sample material is recorded as cDNA or gDNA derived from T cells, B-cell-depleted T cells, or PBMCs.

This CDR3 has 13 amino acids. Study members were between roughly 18 and 100 years old and lived in 20 to 25 US regions. Assignments of participants to cohorts depended upon their own reported clinical history. As originally analysed: How many nucleated cells were present was estimated from reference gene primer amplification. Sequenced by immunoSEQ multiplex PCR; TCRdb stores in-frame clones only, minus some. D and trimming were read from the DNA, whereas the V and J calls and clone size are those reported in that table. Of 160,000 or so clones listed, more than 65% are singletons. This receptor was taken from a woman in her thirties or forties with acute COVID-19. The chain employs TRBV21-1 and TRBJ2-7; the D call of TRBD1 is as the table states it, not checked on the DNA. TRBV21-1 is deemed a pseudogene. The sample consisted of PBMCs or T cells enriched from blood (not recorded which). The CDR3 DNA sequence: TGTGCCAGCACGCCGACAGGGTCCTACGAGCAGTACGTC. It specifies CASTPTGSYEQYV.